Presented here are 31 T cell receptor beta chains from one specimen sequenced in a study of patients and donors after allogeneic stem cell transplantation. TCRdb passed the RT-PCR reads through MiXCR, listing each CDR3 protein once. Of tens of thousands of distinct CDR3 sequences listed, about 48% were seen once; the top ten hold under 70%. Material for sequencing was blood, either unsorted or a sorted T cell fraction (not recorded which). The receptors were gathered from a human donor who was either an allogeneic HSCT recipient or a stem cell or donor lymphocyte infusion donor (not recorded which). It is not recorded whose cells these are; they may come from a transplant donor.

The chain joins TRBV5-1 to TRBJ2-7; D assignment may be TRBD1 or TRBD2 (5 bases each). The CDR3 consists of 15 residues. Trimming shortened V by 4 bases and J by 4 bases, and 18 bases separated the two germline ends. Germline V gene sequence: CDR1 SGHRS, CDR2 YFSETQ. DNA of the CDR3: TGCGCCAGCAGCCTTGTTTTTGGGGGTACGTACGAGCAGTACTTC. It encodes CASSLVFGGTYEQYF.

This clonotype has just a few counts. The chain links TRBV28 to TRBJ1-5, with D maybe TRBD1 (6 bases). The CDR3 extends over 17 amino acids. CDR1 is MDHEN, CDR2 SYDVKM, per germline. V dropped 2 bases and J dropped 1 base, with 15 bases sitting between them. In nucleotides, the CDR3 is TGTGCCAGCAGTTTACACAAGGGGGGAAACAGCAATCAGCCCCAGCATTTT. Its protein is CASSLHKGGNSNQPQHF.

V usage is TRBV6-2 or TRBV6-3 and J usage is TRBJ1-5, with a weak D call TRBD1 (6 bases). This CDR3 spans 16 amino acids. Germline-derived CDR1 and CDR2 are MNHEY and SVGEGT. With 2 bases removed from V and 1 base from J, the gap between germline ends came to 12 bases. This chain's CDR3 is CASSYGAGASNQPQHF. Written as DNA, the CDR3 is TGTGCCAGCAGTTACGGGGCAGGGGCAAGCAATCAGCCCCAGCATTTT.

J is TRBJ2-1 and V is TRBV7-3; TRBD2 aligns across 7 bases. Trimming took 2 bases from V and 7 from J; bases not matched to a gene: 14. The CDR3 runs 17 residues. Germline CDR1 reads SGHTA; CDR2 reads FQGTGA. CDR3 sequence (DNA): TGTGCCAGCAGCTTAGGACCGGGGGGTGTAGTAAGGAATGAGCAGTTCTTC. Its protein product is CASSLGPGGVVRNEQFF.

This rearrangement joins TRBV3-1 to TRBJ1-1, with D tentatively TRBD1 (6 bases). V lost 6 bases and J lost 1, with 15 bases in between. Germline V gives CDR1 LGHDT, CDR2 YNNKEL (reference sequence). The CDR3 is 15 amino acids. The CDR3 coding sequence is TGTGCCAGCAGGGGGGCCTCGCCGGAGAACACTGAAGCTTTCTTT. As protein: CASRGASPENTEAFF. Full variable domain (rest looked up from reference TRBV3-1 and TRBJ1-1): DTAVSQTPKYLVTQMGNDKSIKCEQNLGHDTMYWYKQDSKKFLKIMFSYNNKELIINETVPNRFSPKSPDKAHLNLHINSLELGDSAVYFCASRGASPENTEAFFGQGTRLTVV.

This chain connects TRBV2 to TRBJ2-1; 12 bases line up with TRBD2. Looked up from germline, CDR1 is SNHLY and CDR2 is FYNNEI. This CDR3 has 14 residues. V gave up 7 bases and J gave up 5 bases; unmatched junction bases: 3. The CDR3 loop reads CASMGLAGHNEQFF. DNA for the CDR3: TGTGCCAGCATGGGACTAGCGGGTCACAATGAGCAGTTCTTC.

The chain uses TRBV6-5 and TRBJ1-5; D not certain. Trimming stripped 6 bases from V and 4 bases from J, with 19 bases between. CDR3 size: 16 residues. In germline, CDR1 is MNHEY, CDR2 SVGAGI. CDR3 loop: CASSYGPSWPNQPQHF. The CDR3 nucleotides are TGTGCCAGCAGCTACGGACCGAGCTGGCCGAATCAGCCCCAGCATTTT.

The V and J genes are TRBV2 and TRBJ1-1; TRBD1 might be the D (6 bases). V was pared by 4 bases and J by 3 bases, with 18 bases between. This CDR3 contains 16 residues. The germline gives CDR1 SNHLY, CDR2 FYNNEI. The DNA for the CDR3 is TGTGCCAGCAGTGTCACACAGGGAAAAAAGGACACTGAAGCTTTCTTT. It codes for CASSVTQGKKDTEAFF.

The V gene is TRBV29-1, the J gene TRBJ1-1, with D possibly being TRBD1 (5 bases). The CDR3 loop spans 13 amino acids. Germline V CDR1 and CDR2: SQVTM, ANQGSEA. Trimming removed 5 bases at V and 6 bases at J, with 16 bases between. DNA of the CDR3: TGCAGCGTTTGGGCAGGGAGCCACGCTGAAGCTTTCTTT. Amino acid sequence: CSVWAGSHAEAFF.

The chain uses TRBV7-9 and TRBJ1-6; unclear D gene. From germline, CDR1 is SEHNR and CDR2 FQNEAQ (reference sequence). V gave up 5 bases and J gave up 9 bases, with 17 bases separating them. The CDR3 is 15 amino acids. The CDR3 DNA follows: TGTGCCAGCAGCCTTGGACTCGCTGCAGGTTCACCCCTCCACTTT. Amino acid sequence: CASSLGLAAGSPLHF.

This clonotype was detected only a few times. DNA of the CDR3: TGTGCCAGCAGTGCAGGGGGCTTCTATGGCTACACCTTC. Translating it yields CASSAGGFYGYTF. The chain has TRBV12-3 or TRBV12-4 and TRBJ1-2, with 8 bases fitting TRBD1. J lost 4 bases, V lost 5 bases, and 3 bases had no gene match. The CDR3 is 13 amino acids.

The chain combines TRBV6-6 with TRBJ2-2; D not resolved. V gave up 2 bases and J gave up 5 bases, with 9 bases separating them. Germline V gives CDR1 MNHNY, CDR2 SVGAGI (reference sequence). The CDR3 sequence is 14 residues long. CDR3 sequence: CASSYEIMTGELFF. DNA for the CDR3: TGTGCCAGCAGTTACGAAATTATGACCGGGGAGCTGTTTTTT.

J is TRBJ1-3 and V is TRBV28; unclear D gene. The germline CDR1 and CDR2 sequences are MDHEN and SYDVKM. CDR3 length: 17 residues. The V end was cut by 6 bases, the J end by 0 bases, with 18 bases between. CDR3 nucleotide sequence: TGTGCCAGCAGAGAGATCTTGGGCCTCGGCTCTGGAAACACCATATATTTT. This gives the protein CASREILGLGSGNTIYF.

The CDR3 protein is CASRMGNTIYF. The CDR3 nucleotides read TGTGCCAGCAGAATGGGAAACACCATATATTTT. The J gene is TRBJ1-3, the V gene TRBV12-3 or TRBV12-4; D call uncertain. The CDR3 spans 11 residues. Trimming pared 6 bases from V and 4 bases from J, leaving 4 bases between.

The rearrangement uses TRBV12-3 or TRBV12-4 and TRBJ1-6; the D gene is possibly TRBD1 (6 bases). The CDR3 contains 13 residues. The V end lost 6 bases, the J end lost 9 bases, and 12 bases lay between the germline ends. CDR3 residues: CASRTGNGSPLHF. CDR3 nucleotide sequence: TGTGCCAGCAGAACAGGGAATGGTTCACCCCTCCACTTT.

CDR3 residues: CSVTPGDSYGYTF. The CDR3 nucleotides are TGCAGCGTTACACCCGGGGACAGCTATGGCTACACCTTC. The chain employs TRBV29-1 and TRBJ1-2; 7 positions agree with TRBD1. This CDR3 comprises 13 residues. V was pared by 5 bases and J by 4 bases, with 7 bases of the junction left unmatched. The germline V gene has CDR1 SQVTM and CDR2 ANQGSEA.

This clonotype has a handful of counts. The rearrangement uses TRBV12-3 or TRBV12-4 and TRBJ1-2, with TRBD1 identical over 9 bases. Trimming removed 1 base from V and 3 bases from J; junction bases left unmatched: 18. The CDR3 loop spans 20 amino acids. The CDR3 DNA is TGTGCCAGCAGTTTAGGGACAGGGGCTGAGATAATGATGGGGTACTATGGCTACACCTTC. It specifies CASSLGTGAEIMMGYYGYTF.

The rearrangement joins TRBV29-1 to TRBJ1-1, with D hard to call. The CDR3 is made up of 12 amino acids. Trimming took 3 bases from V and 0 from J, leaving 5 bases between them. Germline assignment: CDR1 SQVTM and CDR2 ANQGSEA. CDR3 nucleotides: TGCAGCGTTGATAGCGTGAACACTGAAGCTTTCTTT. It codes for CSVDSVNTEAFF.

This clonotype was observed a handful of times. The rearrangement uses TRBV12-3 or TRBV12-4 and TRBJ1-1; D uncertain. The CDR3 extends over 14 amino acids. The V end was cut by 3 bases, the J end by 4 bases, with 12 bases between. The CDR3 DNA follows: TGTGCCAGCAGTTTGCCCGGGAGAGGCACTGAAGCTTTCTTT. Its translation is CASSLPGRGTEAFF.

V usage is TRBV29-1 and J usage is TRBJ1-5; no firm D call. This CDR3 contains 14 residues. Per germline, CDR1 SQVTM and CDR2 ANQGSEA. The V and J ends lost 5 bases and 4 bases respectively, with 15 bases between them. The CDR3 bases are TGCAGCGTTAGGGAGAGTACAAGTAATCAGCCCCAGCATTTT. It encodes CSVRESTSNQPQHF.

This clonotype has more than one count but fewer than ten. The chain couples TRBV20-1 to TRBJ1-2; a weak D match, TRBD1 (5 bases). Trimming cost V 0 bases and J 2 bases, with 10 bases left between them. CDR3 length: 14 amino acids. Germline CDR1 is DFQATT and CDR2 is SNEGSKA (reference sequence). In DNA, the CDR3 is TGCAGTGCTAGAGAGGGACTTTGGAACTATGGCTACACCTTC. This sequence encodes CSAREGLWNYGYTF.

This clonotype was detected only a few times. The chain carries TRBV20-1 and TRBJ1-1; the D gene is possibly TRBD1 (6 bases). V was trimmed by 6 bases and J by 2 bases, leaving 10 bases between them. The CDR3 has 12 residues. Germline V CDR1 and CDR2: DFQATT, SNEGSKA (reference sequence). The CDR3 region is CSAIGGNTEAFF. The CDR3 region has the DNA TGCAGTGCAATAGGGGGAAACACTGAAGCTTTCTTT.

This chain links TRBV28 with TRBJ2-7, with D unclear. CDR3 length equals 12 residues. Trimming stripped 6 bases from V and 4 bases from J, with 10 bases between. The germline V gene has CDR1 MDHEN and CDR2 SYDVKM. This CDR3 is CASSLPPYEQYF. In DNA, the CDR3 is TGTGCCAGCAGCCTTCCACCGTACGAGCAGTACTTC.

This clonotype was detected only a few times. Here the CDR3 DNA reads TGTGCCAGCAGTTACTCTGGGGGGCGGAAGGAAAAACTGTTTTTT. It codes for CASSYSGGRKEKLFF. The chain is built from TRBV6-5 and TRBJ1-4, with D maybe TRBD1 (6 bases). V was pared by 0 bases and J by 8 bases, with 13 bases between. CDR3 length equals 15 residues. Per germline, CDR1 MNHEY and CDR2 SVGAGI.

Regarding this clonotype: The junction departs from the called germline gene at one end, perhaps through a read error. The CDR3 bases are TGTGCCAGTAGTTGGGCTATAGGGAATGAGCAGTTCTTC. Residues: CASSWAIGNEQFF. V and J are TRBV6-2 or TRBV6-3 and TRBJ2-1, with unresolved D. Per the germline V gene, CDR1 is MNHEY and CDR2 is SVGEGT. The CDR3 runs to 13 residues.

The genes are TRBV3-1 and TRBJ1-4; 7 positions agree with TRBD1. This CDR3 has 18 residues. V dropped 0 bases and J dropped 3; count of bases not matched to a gene: 10. Germline CDR1 is LGHDT and CDR2 is YNNKEL (reference sequence). The CDR3 nucleotides read TGTGCCAGCAGCCAAGACCCTAGGACAGGCACGGCTAATGAAAAACTGTTTTTT. This codes for CASSQDPRTGTANEKLFF.

The genes are TRBV20-1 and TRBJ1-5, with TRBD1 matching over 7 bases. The CDR3 consists of 13 residues. Per germline, CDR1 DFQATT and CDR2 SNEGSKA (reference sequence). The chain's CDR3 is CSAGTVVNQPQHF. The DNA for the CDR3 is TGCAGCGCTGGGACAGTTGTAAATCAGCCCCAGCATTTT.

The chain recombines TRBV5-4 with TRBJ1-1, with TRBD1 as a possible D gene (5 bases). Germline V gene data show CDR1 as SGHNT and CDR2 as YYREEE (reference sequence). The CDR3 is 17 amino acids. The V gene lost 5 bases and the J gene lost 0 bases, with 20 bases spanning the gap. CDR3 sequence: CASSISPQGRMNTEAFF. The CDR3 nucleotides read TGTGCCAGCAGTATCTCCCCCCAGGGCAGGATGAACACTGAAGCTTTCTTT. Complete variable domain (other parts from reference TRBV5-4 and TRBJ1-1): ETGVTQSPTHLIKTRGQQVTLRCSSQSGHNTVSWYQQALGQGPQFIFQYYREEENGRGNFPPRFSGLQFPNYSSELNVNALELDDSALYLCASSISPQGRMNTEAFFGQGTRLTVV.

The J gene is TRBJ2-7, the V gene TRBV28; 8 positions match TRBD2. The V segment lost 2 bases and the J segment 3 bases; nucleotides outside the gene matches: 9. This CDR3 has 16 amino acids. Germline V lookup: CDR1 MDHEN, CDR2 SYDVKM. DNA of the CDR3: TGTGCCAGCAGTTTAGGGATCGGGAGGGCCCTCTACGAGCAGTACTTC. As protein: CASSLGIGRALYEQYF. Full variable domain (outside the CDR3, taken from reference TRBV28 and TRBJ2-7): DVKVTQSSRYLVKRTGEKVFLECVQDMDHENMFWYRQDPGLGLRLIYFSYDVKMKEKGDIPEGYSVSREKKERFSLILESASTNQTSMYLCASSLGIGRALYEQYFGPGTRLTVT.

The rearrangement links TRBV5-1 to TRBJ2-3, with a tentative D call TRBD2 (6 bases). Germline CDR1 SGHRS, CDR2 YFSETQ. The CDR3 consists of 15 residues. Trimming stripped 4 bases from V and 6 bases from J, with 18 bases between. The chain's CDR3 is CASSLGTALTDTQYF. The DNA for the CDR3 is TGCGCCAGCAGCCTCGGGACTGCTCTAACTGATACGCAGTATTTT.

The chain has TRBV9 and TRBJ2-3, with 9 bases aligning to TRBD2. This CDR3 is 18 amino acids long. V gave up 4 bases and J gave up 1 base; unmatched junction bases: 13. The germline V gene has CDR1 SGDLS and CDR2 YYNGEE. The CDR3 region is CASSSTRGRTSGTDTQYF. CDR3 sequence (DNA): TGTGCCAGCAGCTCCACTCGGGGGAGGACTAGCGGCACAGATACGCAGTATTTT.